One and the same sample provided the 22 T cell receptor beta chains below, sequenced in a study of tissue T cells after allogeneic stem cell transplantation. Data came from immunoSEQ multiplex PCR; TCRdb stores just in-frame clones and leaves some out. The sample has some 48,000 clones, less than 75% seen once. The sample consisted of sorted cells pooled from one or two spleens. These TCRs come from a pool of C57BL/6 mice in good health.

About this clone itself: Germline and genes: mouse. Sequencing ends 1 residue short of the CDR3 end; the germline J gene provides the rest. V is TRBV4 and J is TRBJ2-2, with D possibly matching TRBD1 (5 bases). V lost 5 bases and J 2 bases, leaving 6 bases between the germline ends. The CDR3 contains 13 residues. The germline V gene has CDR1 LGHDT and CDR2 YNNKQL (reference sequence). The sequenced part of the CDR3 DNA is TGTGCCAGCAGCCCAGGGAACACCGGGCAGCTCTAC. This sequence encodes CASSPGNTGQLY. The whole CDR3 protein reads CASSPGNTGQLYF.

About this clone: Gene names follow the mouse nomenclature. The CDR3 end is not reached by the read, which stops 1 residue before it; the germline J gene fills it in. The V and J genes are TRBV1 and TRBJ1-4; 9 positions match TRBD1. CDR1 NSQYPW and CDR2 LRSPGD come from the germline V gene (reference sequence). The CDR3 length is 15 residues. The V gene end was trimmed by 5 bases and the J gene end by 2 bases; junction bases not matched to a gene: 3. The covered CDR3 bases are TGCACCTGCAGTCCACAGGGGGCATCCAACGAAAGATTATTT. Its protein product is CTCSPQGASNERLF. The entire CDR3 reads CTCSPQGASNERLFF. Full variable domain (rest looked up from reference TRBV1 and TRBJ1-4): VTLLEQNPRWRLVPRGQAVNLRCILKNSQYPWMSWYQQDLQKQLQWLFTLRSPGDKEVKSLPGADYLATRVTDTELRLQVANMSQGRTLYCTCSPQGASNERLFFGHGTKLSVL.

Worth noting for this clone: The listed genes are named as in mouse. From the germline J gene comes the end of the CDR3, since the read stops 1 residue before it. The chain links TRBV14 to TRBJ2-4, with a tentative D call TRBD1 (5 bases). V lost 1 base and J 1 base, leaving 7 bases between the germline ends. The CDR3 loop spans 14 amino acids. Germline V lookup: CDR1 SGHDT, CDR2 FRDEAV. CDR3 DNA, as far as it was read: TGTGCCAGCAGTTTCGGCAGGGGTCAAAACACCTTGTAC. Translated, it gives CASSFGRGQNTLY. The full CDR3 protein reads CASSFGRGQNTLYF.

This clone occurred once. Germline and genes: mouse. The DNA ends 1 residue before the CDR3 does, and the rest of the CDR3 is filled in from the germline J gene. This chain joins TRBV16 and TRBJ1-3, with a possible D match to TRBD1 (6 bases). V was clipped by 0 bases and J by 3 bases, with 9 bases between them. CDR1 is SGHSA, CDR2 FRNQAP, per germline. The CDR3 spans 15 residues. The CDR3 bases that were read are TGTGCAAGCAGCTTAGAGGGGACAATTGGAAATACGCTCTAT. Residues: CASSLEGTIGNTLY. The full CDR3 protein is CASSLEGTIGNTLYF.

Concerning this clone itself: These gene names are mouse names. From the germline J gene comes the end of the CDR3, since the read stops 1 residue before it. This rearrangement joins TRBV16 to TRBJ1-1, with D unclear. The germline V gene has CDR1 SGHSA and CDR2 FRNQAP. There are 14 residues in the CDR3. Trimming pared 1 base from V and 1 base from J, leaving 7 bases between. This CDR3 reads CASSLAAVNTEVFF. The DNA read from the CDR3 is TGTGCAAGCAGCTTAGCGGCAGTGAACACAGAAGTCTTC.

Concerning this clone: Gene names are mouse gene names. With the read ending 1 residue before the CDR3 end, the germline J gene is used to fill in that end. The rearrangement uses TRBV13-3 and TRBJ2-4, with 11 bases identical to TRBD2. This CDR3 is 16 amino acids long. Losses at the gene ends were 3 bases for V and 2 bases for J; bases not matched to a gene: 5. The germline V gene encodes CDR1 NNHDY and CDR2 SYVADS. Partial CDR3 DNA: TGTGCCAGCAGTGGCCGGGACTGGGGGCTTCAAAACACCTTGTAC. Amino acid sequence: CASSGRDWGLQNTLY. The whole CDR3 protein is CASSGRDWGLQNTLYF.

In regard to this clone: Mouse names are used for the genes. The CDR3 end falls 1 residue outside the read, so it is completed with the germline J gene. The rearrangement uses TRBV15 and TRBJ1-1, with a possible D match to TRBD1 (5 bases). Germline assignment: CDR1 SGHND and CDR2 FRSKSL. The length of the CDR3 is 11 residues. The V end lost 6 bases, the J end lost 3 bases, and 5 bases lay between the germline ends. CDR3 DNA (partial): TGTGCCAGCAGGACAGACACAGAAGTCTTC. This gives the protein CASRTDTEVF. The entire CDR3 sequence reads CASRTDTEVFF.

This clone was found once. Gene names are mouse gene names. With the read ending 1 residue before the CDR3 end, the germline J gene is used to fill in that end. The identical CDR3 is also encoded by other nucleotide sequences in the sample. The rearrangement joins TRBV26 to TRBJ1-2, with D uncertain. The germline CDR1 and CDR2 sequences are KGHPV and FQNQEV (reference sequence). The germline V and J ends were trimmed by 3 bases and 0 bases, with 5 bases remaining between them. The CDR3 is made up of 13 amino acids. CDR3 DNA (partial): TGTGCCAGCAGTCTCACAGCAAACTCCGACTACACC. The encoded protein is CASSLTANSDYT. The whole CDR3 protein reads CASSLTANSDYTF.

In the case of this clone: Genes and germline come from the mouse. Read data end 1 residue before the CDR3 end; the end is taken from the germline J gene. This sequence joins TRBV20 and TRBJ2-5, with 11 bases that match TRBD2. The germline V gene encodes CDR1 GFQATS and CDR2 STVNSAI. V trimming: 6 bases; J trimming: 3 bases; junction bases outside the gene matches: 2. The CDR3 runs to 13 residues. The CDR3 DNA, read in part, is TGTGGTGCCCGGGACTGGGGGCAAGACACCCAGTAC. Encoded protein: CGARDWGQDTQY. The full CDR3 reads CGARDWGQDTQYF.

Worth noting for this clone: Gene names denote mouse genes. The sequenced fragment ends 1 residue before the CDR3 boundary, so the rest is inferred from the germline J gene. The rearrangement joins TRBV12-1 to TRBJ2-1, with a possible D match to TRBD1 (5 bases). The CDR3 length is 13 residues. Deletions cut 1 base from V and 4 bases from J, with 7 bases between. CDR1 and CDR2 from the germline V gene are SGHSN and HYEKVE. The CDR3: CASSLGEYAEQFF. The covered CDR3 bases are TGTGCCAGCTCTCTAGGGGAGTATGCTGAGCAGTTC.

This clone was recorded a few times. Mouse germline and gene names are used. The CDR3 protein is CASSDAPSYEQYF. The CDR3 DNA, read in part, is TGTGCCAGCAGTGACGCCCCCTCCTATGAACAGTAC. The V gene is TRBV13-3, the J gene TRBJ2-7; D is unclear. The read terminates 1 residue ahead of where the CDR3 ends, so the germline J gene completes it. Germline V gene lookup returns CDR1 NNHDY and CDR2 SYVADS. The CDR3 consists of 13 residues. V was shortened by 2 bases and J by 0 bases, with 6 bases between the two germline ends.

In the case of this clone: Each gene name is a mouse one. Coverage ceases 1 residue before the CDR3 finishes, and the germline J gene fills in the end. The chain links TRBV14 to TRBJ1-3, with no clear D. The CDR3 runs to 13 residues. Trimming removed 2 bases from V and 0 bases from J, with 3 bases in between. The germline V gene has CDR1 SGHDT and CDR2 FRDEAV. The covered CDR3 bases are TGTGCCAGCAGTTTGAATTCTGGAAATACGCTCTAT. Its protein is CASSLNSGNTLY. The whole CDR3 sequence reads CASSLNSGNTLYF.

Concerning this clone itself: Gene names are the mouse ones. Other DNA sequences within the sample encode an identical CDR3. CDR3 region: CASSQEQGANSDYTF. The CDR3 DNA, read in part, is TGTGCCAGCAGCCAAGAACAGGGAGCAAACTCCGACTACACC. V gene TRBV2 combines with J gene TRBJ1-2, with a weak D call TRBD1 (6 bases). Read data end 1 residue before the CDR3 end; the end is taken from the germline J gene. The germline gives CDR1 LGHNA, CDR2 YSYQKL. The CDR3 runs 15 residues. Trimming shortened V by 0 bases and J by 0 bases, and 8 bases separated the two germline ends.

A word on this clone: The genes and germline here are from mouse. The CDR3 end lies 1 residue beyond the end of the read and is filled in from the germline J gene. The V call is TRBV19, the J call TRBJ2-2; the match to TRBD2 covers 13 bases. Trimming at V came to 2 bases and at J to 0 bases, leaving 4 bases not matched to a gene. CDR1 is FNHDT and CDR2 is SITEND in the germline V gene (reference sequence). This CDR3 is built from 18 residues. Incomplete CDR3 DNA: TGTGCCAGCAGTATTTCGGGACTGGGGGGGGCAAACACCGGGCAGCTCTAC. Translated, it gives CASSISGLGGANTGQLY. The full CDR3 protein reads CASSISGLGGANTGQLYF.

Concerning this clone: The gene names given are mouse names. Read coverage stops 1 residue before the CDR3 terminus; the germline J gene supplies the remainder. V and J are TRBV13-2 and TRBJ2-4, with D unclear. CDR1 and CDR2 from the germline V gene are NNHNN and SYGAGS (reference sequence). V was pared by 4 bases and J by 4 bases, with 16 bases between. The CDR3 has 15 residues. The CDR3 protein is CASGIGPWEKNTLYF. Incomplete CDR3 DNA: TGTGCCAGCGGTATCGGCCCGTGGGAAAAAAACACCTTGTAC.

In regard to this clone: Germline and genes: mouse. The read finishes 1 residue shy of the CDR3 end, and the germline J gene is used to complete it. The chain combines TRBV14 with TRBJ2-7, with 11 bases fitting TRBD2. V was pared by 5 bases and J by 3 bases, with 4 bases of the junction left unmatched. The CDR3 length is 14 residues. CDR1 and CDR2 from the germline V gene are SGHDT and FRDEAV. The CDR3 here is CASSPTGGVYEQYF. The DNA read from the CDR3 is TGTGCCAGCAGCCCGACTGGGGGGGTCTATGAACAGTAC.

This clone came up once. Germline and genes: mouse. Sequencing ends 1 residue short of the CDR3 end; the germline J gene provides the rest. This rearrangement joins TRBV21 to TRBJ2-5, with TRBD1 matching over 10 bases. TRBV21 is noted as an ORF with a role that remains uncertain. The CDR3 has 14 amino acids. The V gene end was trimmed by 4 bases and the J gene end by 6 bases; junction bases not matched to a gene: 4. The CDR3 protein is CASSPDRGRDTQYF. The DNA read from the CDR3 is TGTGCTAGCAGTCCCGACAGGGGGCGGGACACCCAGTAC.

A remark on this clone: Mouse gene names and germline throughout. The read finishes 1 residue shy of the CDR3 end, and the germline J gene is used to complete it. V is TRBV3 and J is TRBJ2-7, with 10 bases that match TRBD2. With 5 bases clipped from V and 4 bases from J, the junction kept 5 bases outside the gene matches. Germline CDR1 reads SNHLY; CDR2 reads FYNGKV (reference sequence). The CDR3 has 14 amino acids. The DNA read from the CDR3 is TGTGCCAGCAGCATGACTGGGGGGTCATATGAACAGTAC. This encodes CASSMTGGSYEQY. The CDR3 reads in full as CASSMTGGSYEQYF.

This clone was recorded once. Genes here carry mouse names. The missing CDR3 end, 1 residue past where the read stops, is filled in from the germline J gene. The chain joins TRBV3 to TRBJ2-5; D unclear. The CDR3 covers 14 residues. V was cut by 0 bases and J by 0 bases, with 4 bases left in between. Per the germline V gene, CDR1 is SNHLY and CDR2 is FYNGKV (reference sequence). Partial CDR3 DNA: TGTGCCAGCAGCTTAGCTGGGAACCAAGACACCCAGTAC. It is translated as CASSLAGNQDTQY. The entire CDR3 protein reads CASSLAGNQDTQYF.

As to this clone: Gene names refer to mouse genes. The read is 1 residue too short to cover the CDR3 end, so that end is filled in from the germline J gene. The sample has other DNA sequences that encode this CDR3 too. The chain employs TRBV2 and TRBJ2-1, with D perhaps matching TRBD1 (5 bases). The CDR3 has 14 amino acids. V was cut by 2 bases and J by 1 base, with 6 bases left in between. Germline values: CDR1 LGHNA, CDR2 YSYQKL. CDR3 bases read: TGTGCCAGCAGCCAACAGGGAAACTATGCTGAGCAGTTC. This sequence encodes CASSQQGNYAEQF. From start to end, the CDR3 is CASSQQGNYAEQFF.

A note on this clone: The gene symbols are mouse symbols. Sequencing ends 1 residue short of the CDR3 end; the germline J gene provides the rest. This sequence joins TRBV1 and TRBJ1-4; tentative D call: TRBD1 (5 bases). The CDR3 runs 14 residues. Trimming removed 4 bases at V and 0 bases at J, with 6 bases between. CDR1 is NSQYPW, CDR2 LRSPGD, per germline (reference sequence). CDR3 DNA (partial): TGCACCTGCAGTGGACAGATTTCCAACGAAAGATTATTT. Protein product: CTCSGQISNERLF. The complete CDR3 protein is CTCSGQISNERLFF.

A word on this clone: Each gene name is a mouse one. The read comes to an end 1 residue before the CDR3 does, leaving the germline J gene to fill in the end. The rearrangement uses TRBV3 and TRBJ2-7, with D perhaps matching TRBD1 (5 bases). The CDR3 runs to 13 residues. The germline V gene has CDR1 SNHLY and CDR2 FYNGKV (reference sequence). V gave up 3 bases and J gave up 5 bases, with 11 bases separating them. The CDR3 loop is CASSFRQKNEQYF. The sequenced CDR3 bases are TGTGCCAGCAGCTTCCGACAGAAAAATGAACAGTAC.